This TCR beta chain was recorded in a study of shared clonotypes between healthy human individuals. Overall study findings and caveats: Generally, naive subsets came out with larger estimated richness than memory subsets. Collection of samples was limited to blood; tissue repertoires likely differ.

Regarding this clone: Its antigen is as yet unknown.

V was shortened by 2 bases and J by 0 bases, with 15 bases between the two germline ends. The CDR3 spans 17 residues. Germline lookup yields CDR1 SGHRS and CDR2 YFSETQ. Several immunoSEQ 96-well plates shared each subset's DNA, each plate a replicate. TCRdb keeps only in-frame clones here, not all; method: immunoSEQ multiplex PCR. The data hold roughly 2,500,000 clones, with under 95% observed a single time. This TCR derives from a man aged 18 to 35 in good health. Some clones in this sample may be carry-over from other donors' samples. The sequencing sample was made of naive CD4+ T cells from PBMCs. Specified subset: CD45RA+ positively selected. The rearrangement links TRBV5-1 to TRBJ2-4; D may be TRBD1 or TRBD2 (6 bases each). In DNA, the CDR3 is TGCGCCAGCAGCTTAGAGGGGGGCACTGGAGCCAAAAACATTCAGTACTTC. Translated: CASSLEGGTGAKNIQYF. Based on the CDR3 plus reference TRBV5-1 and TRBJ2-4, the full variable domain is KAGVTQTPRYLIKTRGQQVTLSCSPISGHRSVSWYQQTPGQGLQFLFEYFSETQRNKGNFPGRFSGRQFSNSRSEMNVSTLELGDSALYLCASSLEGGTGAKNIQYFGAGTRLSVL.